The 5 T cell receptor beta chains below were found in one sample sequenced in a study of shared clonotypes between healthy human individuals. The method was immunoSEQ multiplex PCR; TCRdb's version includes in-frame clones alone and lacks a portion of them. The sample lists about 380,000 clones, 90% to 98% seen once, with 0.25% to 0.35% in the top ten. Sequencing input: memory CD8+ T cells sorted from blood. Described subset: CD45RO+ cells pooled with CCR7-negative TemRA cells. The receptors originated from a man aged 30 to 45 in good health.

The chain links TRBV6-1 to TRBJ1-5; D is ambiguous. CDR3 length equals 13 residues. Trimming shortened V by 1 base and J by 8 bases, and 9 bases separated the two germline ends. Germline V gene data show CDR1 as MNHNS and CDR2 as SASEGT. Here the CDR3 DNA reads TGTGCCAGCAGTGAAGGTCTTTCGGAGCCCCAGCATTTT. Its translation is CASSEGLSEPQHF.

J is TRBJ2-3 and V is TRBV6-5; the match to TRBD2 covers 9 bases. The CDR3 has 15 amino acids. CDR1 MNHEY and CDR2 SVGAGI come from the germline V gene. The J segment lost 4 bases and the V segment lost 2 bases, leaving 4 bases of the junction unmatched. CDR3 region: CASSYGLAFADTQYF. In nucleotides, the CDR3 is TGTGCCAGCAGTTACGGACTAGCGTTCGCAGATACGCAGTATTTT.

The chain couples TRBV28 to TRBJ2-7, with a possible D match to TRBD1 (7 bases). Trimming pared 11 bases from V and 2 bases from J, leaving 16 bases between. This CDR3 has 13 residues. Germline V gene sequence: CDR1 MDHEN, CDR2 SYDVKM. The CDR3: CARQGLAAYEQYF. The CDR3 DNA follows: TGTGCCCGACAGGGACTGGCAGCCTACGAGCAGTACTTC.

The V call is TRBV18, the J call TRBJ2-4; 7 nucleotides agree with TRBD1. Germline lookup yields CDR1 KGHSH and CDR2 LQKENI. This CDR3 is built from 16 residues. Trimming cost V 2 bases and J 5 bases; bases outside gene matches: 9. The CDR3 spells CASSPVSGTVQNIQYF. CDR3 nucleotides: TGTGCCAGCTCACCAGTATCTGGGACAGTCCAAAACATTCAGTACTTC.

This chain connects TRBV6-5 to TRBJ2-7, with 7 bases matching TRBD1. J lost 5 bases, V lost 4 bases, and 8 bases had no gene match. The CDR3 has 14 amino acids. The germline gives CDR1 MNHEY, CDR2 SVGAGI. The CDR3 protein is CASSFRGQKNEQYF. In DNA form, the CDR3 reads TGTGCCAGCAGTTTTAGGGGGCAGAAAAACGAGCAGTACTTC.